These T cell receptor beta chains were read from a single sample in a study of shared T cell receptors in the human thymus. Only in-frame clones appear in the TCRdb table, and some are missing; sequencing was by immunoSEQ multiplex PCR. The sample lists some 700,000 clones, 70% to 90% occurring once. These same records also appear under a second study, on human thymus T cells.

The sample consisted of thymocytes. These receptor sequences come from a boy younger than two with a congenital heart defect. Both conserved end residues are part of each CDR3. Fields, in order: J gene, V gene, D gene, clone size, CDR3 DNA, CDR3 protein. A D gene is named only where the DNA matches it firmly. A clone size is listed for some rows: how often the clone was seen (once, few, many), or a class if it is expanded.

j_gene: TRBJ2-3
v_gene: TRBV2
d_gene: NA
abundance: NA
CDR3nt: TGTGCCAGCAGTTCCCTCCTCCCCACAGATACGCAGTATTTT
CDR3aa: CASSSLLPTDTQYF

j_gene: TRBJ2-7
v_gene: TRBV6-1
d_gene: TRBD2
abundance: NA
CDR3nt: TGTGCCAGCAGTGACCCCCCGCCTCATTCGACTAGCGGGAACTACGAGCAGTACTTC
CDR3aa: CASSDPPPHSTSGNYEQYF

j_gene: TRBJ2-1
v_gene: TRBV27
d_gene: TRBD2
abundance: few
CDR3nt: TGTGCCAGCAGTTTATCTCCCCCAGCGGGAGGGCCGATGAATGAGCAGTTCTTC
CDR3aa: CASSLSPPAGGPMNEQFF

j_gene: TRBJ2-7
v_gene: TRBV7-9
d_gene: TRBD2
abundance: NA
CDR3nt: TGTGCCAGCAGCTTAGCATGGGGGGGACTAAGCCACGAGCAGTACTTC
CDR3aa: CASSLAWGGLSHEQYF

j_gene: TRBJ1-4
v_gene: TRBV25-1
d_gene: TRBD1
abundance: few
CDR3nt: TGTGCCAGCAGTGTGTCGTACAGGGGTCATGAAAAACTGTTTTTT
CDR3aa: CASSVSYRGHEKLFF

j_gene: TRBJ1-2
v_gene: TRBV30
d_gene: TRBD1
abundance: NA
CDR3nt: TGTGCCTGGAGGGCAGGGGGTAACTATGGCTACACCTTC
CDR3aa: CAWRAGGNYGYTF

j_gene: TRBJ2-2
v_gene: TRBV7-2
d_gene: NA
abundance: NA
CDR3nt: TGTGCCAGCAGCCCAAAGTTGGCAGGGGCATTACCCGGGGAGCTGTTTTTT
CDR3aa: CASSPKLAGALPGELFF

j_gene: TRBJ2-1
v_gene: TRBV7-3
d_gene: TRBD2
abundance: NA
CDR3nt: TGTGCCAGCAGCGCAACTAGCGGGCTTTACAGTGAGCAGTTCTTC
CDR3aa: CASSATSGLYSEQFF

j_gene: TRBJ2-1
v_gene: TRBV2
d_gene: NA
abundance: NA
CDR3nt: TGTGCCACCTCCCACCACAGATTCAATGAGCAGTTCTTC
CDR3aa: CATSHHRFNEQFF

j_gene: TRBJ1-5
v_gene: TRBV9
d_gene: NA
abundance: NA
CDR3nt: TGTGCCAGCAGCGCAACAGGTGACAAGAGCAATCAGCCCCAGCATTTT
CDR3aa: CASSATGDKSNQPQHF

j_gene: TRBJ2-7
v_gene: TRBV7-2
d_gene: NA
abundance: NA
CDR3nt: TGTGCCAGCAGCCTACCGGACATGGGTGACGAGCAGTACTTC
CDR3aa: CASSLPDMGDEQYF

j_gene: TRBJ2-5
v_gene: TRBV7-9
d_gene: NA
abundance: NA
CDR3nt: TGTGCCAGCAGCTTGCCTCGGCGGATTCAAGAGACCCAGTACTTC
CDR3aa: CASSLPRRIQETQYF

j_gene: TRBJ2-7
v_gene: TRBV6-5
d_gene: TRBD1
abundance: NA
CDR3nt: TGTGCCAGCAGCCTGGGACAGGGGTCAACCTACGAGCAGTACTTC
CDR3aa: CASSLGQGSTYEQYF

j_gene: TRBJ2-1
v_gene: TRBV27
d_gene: TRBD2
abundance: NA
CDR3nt: TGTGCCAGCAGTCGGACAGTACCGGGACTAGCGGGAGGGCCCTACAATGAGCAGTTCTTC
CDR3aa: CASSRTVPGLAGGPYNEQFF

j_gene: TRBJ1-5
v_gene: TRBV4-3
d_gene: NA
abundance: NA
CDR3nt: TGCGCCAGCAGCCAAGATACAGGGAAAGAGAATCAGCCCCAGCATTTT
CDR3aa: CASSQDTGKENQPQHF

j_gene: TRBJ2-3
v_gene: TRBV19
d_gene: TRBD2
abundance: NA
CDR3nt: TGTGCCAGTAGTATGGGTAGCGGGGGGGGCACAGATACGCAGTATTTT
CDR3aa: CASSMGSGGGTDTQYF

j_gene: TRBJ2-1
v_gene: TRBV4-1
d_gene: TRBD2
abundance: NA
CDR3nt: TGCGCCAGCAGCAAAGGGAGTCGGGAGGGCCTTATGGGTGAGCAGTTCTTC
CDR3aa: CASSKGSREGLMGEQFF

j_gene: TRBJ2-1
v_gene: TRBV4-2
d_gene: NA
abundance: NA
CDR3nt: TGTGCCAGCAGCCAAGATTTCCCTAGTGGATTCTATGAGCAGTTCTTC
CDR3aa: CASSQDFPSGFYEQFF

j_gene: TRBJ2-6
v_gene: TRBV5-1
d_gene: TRBD2
abundance: once
CDR3nt: TGCGCCAGCAGCCCCTACGCCAGACTAGCGAGTTCTGGTGCTGGGGCCAACGTCCTGACTTTC
CDR3aa: CASSPYARLASSGAGANVLTF

j_gene: TRBJ2-7
v_gene: TRBV11-3
d_gene: NA
abundance: few
CDR3nt: TGTGCCAGCAGTTCCCGACCCGTCGGCTCCCAGGGCGAGCAGTACTTC
CDR3aa: CASSSRPVGSQGEQYF

j_gene: TRBJ2-2
v_gene: TRBV15
d_gene: NA
abundance: NA
CDR3nt: TGTGCCACCAGCTCCTATACAGGGCACGGGGAGCTGTTTTTT
CDR3aa: CATSSYTGHGELFF

j_gene: TRBJ1-2
v_gene: TRBV20-1
d_gene: NA
abundance: NA
CDR3nt: TGCAGTGCTCCGCGGGGGGTTGGCTACACCTTC
CDR3aa: CSAPRGVGYTF

j_gene: TRBJ2-1
v_gene: TRBV29-1
d_gene: NA
abundance: NA
CDR3nt: TGCAGCGTAACGATCCTAGGCAATGAGCAGTTCTTC
CDR3aa: CSVTILGNEQFF

j_gene: TRBJ2-5
v_gene: TRBV12-5
d_gene: NA
abundance: NA
CDR3nt: TGTGCTAGTGGTTTGGTACTCTTCAGGACACCCCGGCAGGAGACCCAGTACTTC
CDR3aa: CASGLVLFRTPRQETQYF

j_gene: TRBJ1-5
v_gene: TRBV28
d_gene: NA
abundance: NA
CDR3nt: TGTGCCAGCAGTTTCAGTCCACACAGCAATCAGCCCCAGCATTTT
CDR3aa: CASSFSPHSNQPQHF

j_gene: TRBJ2-1
v_gene: TRBV29-1
d_gene: TRBD2
abundance: NA
CDR3nt: TGCAGCGTTGAAGATGGGACAGAACCGGGACTAGCGGGAGGTCCCGCCTACAATGAGCAGTTCTTC
CDR3aa: CSVEDGTEPGLAGGPAYNEQFF

j_gene: TRBJ2-3
v_gene: TRBV29-1
d_gene: TRBD2
abundance: NA
CDR3nt: TGCAGCGTTGAAGAAGATCCGACACCGACTAGCGGGAGGGGTACGCAGTATTTT
CDR3aa: CSVEEDPTPTSGRGTQYF

j_gene: TRBJ1-3
v_gene: TRBV5-4
d_gene: TRBD1
abundance: NA
CDR3nt: TGTGCCAGCAGCAGGCTGGACAGGGGGCTTGGAAACACCATATATTTT
CDR3aa: CASSRLDRGLGNTIYF

j_gene: TRBJ2-7
v_gene: TRBV4-3
d_gene: TRBD2
abundance: NA
CDR3nt: TGCGCCAGCAGCCAAAGAACTAGCGGGACCCGGGAGCCGAGCGAGCAGTACTTC
CDR3aa: CASSQRTSGTREPSEQYF

j_gene: TRBJ2-1
v_gene: TRBV28
d_gene: TRBD2
abundance: NA
CDR3nt: TGTGCCAGCTACGATGGACTAGCGACTTACAATGAGCAGTTCTTC
CDR3aa: CASYDGLATYNEQFF

j_gene: TRBJ2-2
v_gene: TRBV19
d_gene: TRBD2
abundance: NA
CDR3nt: TGTGCCAGTAGTCCTCTCGGCGCTAGCGGGAGAGTTAACACCGGGGAGCTGTTTTTT
CDR3aa: CASSPLGASGRVNTGELFF

j_gene: TRBJ2-7
v_gene: TRBV18
d_gene: NA
abundance: NA
CDR3nt: TGTGCCAGCTCACCTTACCGGGGTAGGTCATACGAGCAGTACTTC
CDR3aa: CASSPYRGRSYEQYF

j_gene: TRBJ2-7
v_gene: TRBV10-1
d_gene: NA
abundance: once
CDR3nt: TGCGCCAGCAGTGAGTTCACCGGGGCCTACGAGCAGTACTTC
CDR3aa: CASSEFTGAYEQYF

j_gene: TRBJ1-1
v_gene: TRBV5-8
d_gene: NA
abundance: NA
CDR3nt: TGTGCCAGCAGCTTTAATCCTCTCACTGAAGCTTTCTTT
CDR3aa: CASSFNPLTEAFF

j_gene: TRBJ1-1
v_gene: TRBV28
d_gene: TRBD1
abundance: NA
CDR3nt: TGTGCCAGCAGTGAAACAGGGGGGACTGAAGCTTTCTTT
CDR3aa: CASSETGGTEAFF

j_gene: TRBJ2-5
v_gene: TRBV4-3
d_gene: NA
abundance: NA
CDR3nt: TGCGCCAGCAGCCACGTTACAGGGGGGGGAGAGACCCAGTACTTC
CDR3aa: CASSHVTGGGETQYF

j_gene: TRBJ2-7
v_gene: TRBV27
d_gene: NA
abundance: NA
CDR3nt: TGTGCCAGCAGCCCCTCTAAAGCGGCATCCTACGAGCAGTACTTC
CDR3aa: CASSPSKAASYEQYF

j_gene: TRBJ2-7
v_gene: TRBV15
d_gene: NA
abundance: NA
CDR3nt: TGTGCCACCAGCAGCCTCGGTGAGGACTTGGGGTCCGAGCAGTACTTC
CDR3aa: CATSSLGEDLGSEQYF

j_gene: TRBJ2-1
v_gene: TRBV4-3
d_gene: NA
abundance: NA
CDR3nt: TGCGCCAGCAGCCAAGACCGGGAGCAGTTCTTC
CDR3aa: CASSQDREQFF

j_gene: TRBJ2-7
v_gene: TRBV28
d_gene: NA
abundance: NA
CDR3nt: TGTGCCAGCAGACCGAACTTTCTCGAGCAGTACTTC
CDR3aa: CASRPNFLEQYF

j_gene: TRBJ2-7
v_gene: TRBV27
d_gene: TRBD1
abundance: NA
CDR3nt: TGTGCCAGCAAGGGACAGTCCTACGAGCAGTACTTC
CDR3aa: CASKGQSYEQYF

j_gene: TRBJ1-5
v_gene: TRBV10-2
d_gene: NA
abundance: NA
CDR3nt: TGCGCCAGCAGTGAGTCGTGGACAAATCAGCCCCAGCATTTT
CDR3aa: CASSESWTNQPQHF